This is a list of T cell receptor beta chains from one sample in a study of patients and donors after allogeneic stem cell transplantation. TCRdb processed the RT-PCR reads anew with MiXCR; each CDR3 protein has one entry. The sample has hundreds of thousands of distinct CDR3 sequences; 16% are singletons. The sequenced material came from blood, either unsorted or a sorted T cell fraction (not recorded which). Receptors originate from a human donor who was either an allogeneic HSCT recipient or a stem cell or donor lymphocyte infusion donor (not recorded which). It is not recorded whose cells these are; they may come from a transplant donor. Each CDR3 is given without its conserved first and last residue. The D gene is left open where the match is weak.

j_gene | v_gene | d_gene | CDR3aa
TRBJ2-1 | TRBV2 | NA | ARPGARGDEQF
TRBJ2-4 | TRBV4-1 | NA | ASSQDRNRQAKNIQY
TRBJ1-5 | TRBV12-3/TRBV12-4 | TRBD1 | ASSSRKPTGYSNQPQH
TRBJ2-5 | TRBV4-2 | TRBD2 | ASSPLTSGRLQETQY
TRBJ1-6 | TRBV4-2 | NA | ASSQKRSNSPLH
TRBJ2-7 | TRBV5-6 | TRBD2 | ASRTSGRAYEQY
TRBJ2-1 | TRBV27 | NA | ASRVEGPTEQF
TRBJ2-3 | TRBV12-3/TRBV12-4 | NA | ASSLRPGTDTQY
TRBJ1-1 | TRBV2 | NA | ASTSGGLNTEAF
TRBJ2-5 | TRBV2 | NA | ASIRGEETQY
TRBJ2-1 | TRBV20-1 | NA | SVDDRNVNEQF
TRBJ1-6 | TRBV6-1 | NA | ASSRGPEASPLH
TRBJ2-2 | TRBV6-1 | TRBD1 | ASSIRTGGYGELF
TRBJ1-1 | TRBV6-1 | NA | ASSEARDTMNTEAF
TRBJ1-1 | TRBV7-9 | TRBD1 | ASRTGANTEAF
TRBJ1-5 | TRBV7-9 | TRBD1 | ATASDRDREPQH
TRBJ1-6 | TRBV3-1 | NA | ASSQTGTSSSSPLH
TRBJ1-6 | TRBV4-1 | NA | ASSQERGKGRVNSPLH
TRBJ2-7 | TRBV30 | NA | AWSDPYEQY
TRBJ2-1 | TRBV21-1 | NA | ASSTWTGGCYNEQF
TRBJ2-3 | TRBV5-1 | TRBD1 | ASSPGQSGHKGDTQY
TRBJ1-2 | TRBV6-6 | TRBD1 | ASSTQGAGYT
TRBJ1-2 | TRBV6-1 | NA | ASRDGRGYGYT
TRBJ2-1 | TRBV20-1 | NA | SPKWIEREQF
TRBJ2-7 | TRBV7-2 | NA | ASSLARGGAKALEQY
TRBJ1-6 | TRBV5-6 | TRBD1 | ASSLRATGIRSPLH
TRBJ2-5 | TRBV12-3/TRBV12-4 | TRBD2 | ASSLPGGVTETQY
TRBJ2-3 | TRBV12-3/TRBV12-4 | NA | ASSLPRGTNTQY
TRBJ2-7 | TRBV11-3 | NA | ASSLPPHYEQY
TRBJ2-7 | TRBV4-1 | NA | ASSQSSGTSSYEQY
TRBJ2-7 | TRBV11-2 | NA | ASSLAHLYEQY
TRBJ1-1 | TRBV19 | NA | ASSMVGVEAF
TRBJ1-1 | TRBV2 | TRBD1 | ASSEYWVQGDTEAF
TRBJ2-3 | TRBV19 | NA | ASSMAKRDTQY
TRBJ2-4 | TRBV6-2/TRBV6-3 | TRBD2 | ASRDTSGGLGGKNIQY
TRBJ1-1 | TRBV5-1 | NA | ASSPSGLNTEAF
TRBJ2-1 | TRBV7-9 | TRBD2 | ASSLTSGDNEQF
TRBJ2-4 | TRBV7-6 | NA | ASSLDGGKNIQY
TRBJ2-3 | TRBV11-3 | NA | ASSLSRSRTDTQY
TRBJ2-3 | TRBV24-1 | NA | ATSKEGGTDTQY